This T cell receptor (beta chain) was sequenced in a study of T cell responses to AZD1222 COVID-19 vaccine. TCRdb's table, derived via immunoSEQ multiplex PCR, lists solely in-frame clones and lacks some. The repertoire holds over 110,000 clones, with roughly 90% as singletons. The CDR3 spans 18 residues. Germline V gene lookup returns CDR1 SGHVS and CDR2 FNYEAQ. The J segment lost 2 bases and the V segment lost 4 bases, leaving 11 bases of the junction unmatched. The sequences come from peripheral blood, collected 28 days after the second AZD1222 dose. The chain uses TRBV7-6 and TRBJ2-1; TRBD1 aligns across 10 bases. The TCR was taken from an adult who received the AZD1222 COVID-19 vaccine. The CDR3, as DNA: TGTGCCAGCAGCTCACTAAATGGGGGGACAGGGGCCTACAATGAGCAGTTCTTC. Amino acids: CASSSLNGGTGAYNEQFF.